One TCR beta chain is described in this entry. Its antigen is not known. The sample belongs to a study of cytomegalovirus exposure and HLA in healthy donors. It was with 60 Vbeta and 13 Jbeta primers that the PCR ran. Clones were read by immunoSEQ multiplex PCR, and TCRdb kept only the in-frame ones, dropping some. The table has 150,000 or so clones, approximately 71% seen once. The V end lost 10 bases, the J end lost 1 base, and 10 bases lay between the germline ends. Germline lookup yields CDR1 LNHDA and CDR2 SQIVND (reference sequence). The CDR3 spans 12 residues. Study outcomes and limitations: A later analysis reportedly found fewer N-insertions in an Asian-associated ancestry cluster than the roughly 670-donor mean.

The sequence derives from a man aged 25 to 45 in good health and CMV-seropositive. Sequenced input: PBMCs. The J gene is TRBJ1-1, the V gene TRBV19; D gene unclear. The CDR3 here is CATRWANTEAFF. The CDR3 nucleotides are TGTGCCACCCGGTGGGCGAACACTGAAGCTTTCTTT.